Below are 8 T cell receptor beta chains sequenced from a single sample in a study of cytomegalovirus exposure and HLA in healthy donors. 13 Jbeta primers and 60 Vbeta primers were used for the PCR. Clones were read by immunoSEQ multiplex PCR, and TCRdb kept only the in-frame ones, dropping some. The sample yields fewer than 120,000 clones, approximately 83% seen once. The specimen was PBMCs. The receptor source for this set is a man between 40 and 49 years old in good health and CMV-seronegative.

J is TRBJ1-4 and V is TRBV5-1, with 7 bases that match TRBD1. Germline V gives CDR1 SGHRS, CDR2 YFSETQ. CDR3 length: 14 amino acids. V trimming: 0 bases; J trimming: 8 bases; junction bases outside the gene matches: 4. The CDR3 region is CASSLDRGAEKLFF. CDR3 DNA: TGCGCCAGCAGCTTGGACAGGGGAGCGGAAAAACTGTTTTTT.

This clone came up once. This sequence joins TRBV4-3 and TRBJ2-3; 13 positions match TRBD2. The CDR3 contains 19 residues. Germline-derived CDR1 and CDR2 are LGHNA and YSLEER. V shed 3 bases, J shed 0 bases, and the junction held 9 bases outside the gene matches. The CDR3 loop is CASSQGWTSGGSSTDTQYF. The CDR3 nucleotides read TGCGCCAGCAGCCAGGGTTGGACTAGCGGGGGCTCCAGCACAGATACGCAGTATTTT.

The rearrangement joins TRBV5-1 to TRBJ2-3; 12 bases align to TRBD2. From germline, CDR1 is SGHRS and CDR2 YFSETQ. There are 17 residues in the CDR3. Unmatched junction bases numbered 8, after V lost 6 bases and J lost 0 bases. The CDR3 is CASMVTSGGPSTDTQYF. DNA for the CDR3: TGCGCCAGCATGGTCACTAGCGGGGGGCCTAGCACAGATACGCAGTATTTT.

This rearrangement joins TRBV19 to TRBJ1-5, with 8 bases matching TRBD1. This CDR3 contains 15 residues. The junction had 9 bases not matched to a gene; V was cut back by 6 bases and J by 5 bases. CDR1 and CDR2 (germline): LNHDA, SQIVND (reference sequence). CDR3 DNA sequence: TGTGCCAGTAGGGATCTCGGACAGGGACATCAGCCCCAGCATTTT. Residues: CASRDLGQGHQPQHF.

This clone came up once. The chain combines TRBV5-6 with TRBJ2-7; the match to TRBD1 covers 7 bases. The CDR3 spans 14 residues. The V gene end was trimmed by 4 bases and the J gene end by 3 bases; junction bases not matched to a gene: 7. Germline V gene sequence: CDR1 SGHDT, CDR2 YYEEEE. CDR3 protein: CASSASGDSYEQYF. Written as DNA, the CDR3 is TGTGCCAGCAGCGCATCCGGGGACAGCTACGAGCAGTACTTC.

The rearrangement uses TRBV4-2 and TRBJ1-3; a possible D gene is TRBD1 (6 bases). Germline lookup yields CDR1 LGHNA and CDR2 YNFKEQ. V lost 0 bases, J lost 3 bases, and 15 bases lay in between. The CDR3 runs 17 residues. The CDR3 is CASSQDPTGFGGNTIYF. Written as DNA, the CDR3 is TGTGCCAGCAGCCAAGATCCGACAGGCTTCGGTGGAAACACCATATATTTT.

This clone was seen only once. The chain has TRBV7-7 and TRBJ2-5; 10 bases line up with TRBD1. The CDR3 is 13 residues long. Germline assignment: CDR1 SSHAT and CDR2 FNYEAQ (reference sequence). V trimming: 1 base; J trimming: 7 bases; junction bases outside the gene matches: 0. The DNA of the CDR3 is TGTGCCAGCAGCTTAGGGGACAGGGGGACCCAGTACTTC. This gives the protein CASSLGDRGTQYF.

The chain uses TRBV2 and TRBJ1-2; perhaps TRBD1 as D (6 bases). CDR1 and CDR2 (germline): SNHLY, FYNNEI. V lost 5 bases, J lost 6 bases, and 10 bases lay in between. The CDR3 extends over 12 amino acids. CDR3 nucleotides: TGTGCCAGCAGTACAGGGTCGCATGGCTACACCTTC. Translated, it gives CASSTGSHGYTF. Complete variable domain (other parts from reference TRBV2 and TRBJ1-2): EPEVTQTPSHQVTQMGQEVILRCVPISNHLYFYWYRQILGQKVEFLVSFYNNEISEKSEIFDDQFSVERPDGSNFTLKIRSTKLEDSAMYFCASSTGSHGYTFGSGTRLTVV.